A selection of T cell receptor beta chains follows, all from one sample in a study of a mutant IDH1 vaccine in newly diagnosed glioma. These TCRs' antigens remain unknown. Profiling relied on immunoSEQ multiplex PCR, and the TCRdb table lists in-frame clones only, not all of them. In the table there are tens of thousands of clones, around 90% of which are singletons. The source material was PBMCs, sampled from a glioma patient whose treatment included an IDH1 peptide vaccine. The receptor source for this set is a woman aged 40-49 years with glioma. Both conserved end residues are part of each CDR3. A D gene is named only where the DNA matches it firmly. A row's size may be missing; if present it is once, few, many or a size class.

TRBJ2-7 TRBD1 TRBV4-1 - TGCGCCAGCAGCCATGCCGGGACAGGGTTGGGCGAGCAGTACTTC CASSHAGTGLGEQYF
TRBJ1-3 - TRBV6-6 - TGTGCCAGCAGTTACGAGGGGGTCAGCTCTGGAAACACCATATATTTT CASSYEGVSSGNTIYF
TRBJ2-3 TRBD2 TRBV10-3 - TGTGCCATCACTGACGGACTAGCGGCTAGCACAGATACGCAGTATTTT CAITDGLAASTDTQYF
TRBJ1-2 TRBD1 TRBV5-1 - TGCGCCAGCAGCTTGGGGACAGGGTCCTATGGCTACACCTTC CASSLGTGSYGYTF
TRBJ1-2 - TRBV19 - TGTGCCAGTAGTACTGGCAGGACTAACTATGGCTACACCTTC CASSTGRTNYGYTF
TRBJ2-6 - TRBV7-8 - TGTGCCAGCAGCTTATCTTTGGGGGCTGGGGCCAACGTCCTGACTTTC CASSLSLGAGANVLTF
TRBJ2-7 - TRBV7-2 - TGTGCCAGCAGCTTCACCGGGACTTTTTACGAGCAGTACTTC CASSFTGTFYEQYF
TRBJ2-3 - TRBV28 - TGTGCCAGCAGTTTAACTAGCAGCTCCACAGATACGCAGTATTTT CASSLTSSSTDTQYF
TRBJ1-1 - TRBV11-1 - TGTGCCAGCCGTCCGACTGCACTGAACACTGAAGCTTTCTTT CASRPTALNTEAFF
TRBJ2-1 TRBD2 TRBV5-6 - TGTGCCAGCACCCTTATTCGGGCGGGAGTGCAGTTCTTC CASTLIRAGVQFF
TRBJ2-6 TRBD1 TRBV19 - TGTGCCAGTAGTATAGATCCTCCGGGACAGGGGGCAGCTGGGGCCAACGTCCTGACTTTC CASSIDPPGQGAAGANVLTF
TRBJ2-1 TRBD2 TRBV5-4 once TGTGCCAGCAGCGGCGGAACTAGCGGGAACGGCAATGAGCAGTTCTTC CASSGGTSGNGNEQFF
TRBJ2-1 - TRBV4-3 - TGCGCCAGCAGCCAAGACGGACTTGGAACCTACAATGAGCAGTTCTTC CASSQDGLGTYNEQFF
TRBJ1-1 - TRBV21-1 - TGTGCCAGCACCGGCGGGGGGCAGGAAGCTTTCTTT CASTGGGQEAFF
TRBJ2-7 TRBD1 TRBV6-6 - TGTGCCAGCTCGGACAGGGGGCGCGAGCAGTACTTC CASSDRGREQYF
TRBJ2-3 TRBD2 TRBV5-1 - TGCGCCAGCAGCGCCGGCAGCGGGGGCCCTTCAGATACGCAGTATTTT CASSAGSGGPSDTQYF
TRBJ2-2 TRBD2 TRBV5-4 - TGTGCCAGCAGCTTGAGGGGAGGGCCGAAGGTATATGGGGAGCTGTTTTTT CASSLRGGPKVYGELFF
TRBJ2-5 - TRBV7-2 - TGTGCCAGCAGCTTAGAGAAGAGTGGAGGGGGGCGAGAGACCCAGTACTTC CASSLEKSGGGRETQYF
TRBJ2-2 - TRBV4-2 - TGTGCCAGCAGCCAAGAAGCCCAGGCCCGGCACACCGGGGAGCTGTTTTTT CASSQEAQARHTGELFF
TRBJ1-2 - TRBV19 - TGTGCCAGTAGCACGACAGGCGCTAACTATGGCTACACCTTC CASSTTGANYGYTF
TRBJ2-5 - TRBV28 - TGTGCCAGCAGTTCCCTGGTGACCCAGTACTTC CASSSLVTQYF
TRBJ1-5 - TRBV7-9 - TGTGCCAGCAGCTCCGGGACTCATAGCAATCAGCCCCAGCATTTT CASSSGTHSNQPQHF
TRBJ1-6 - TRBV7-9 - TGTGCCAGCAGCCTGGGGCAAGTGAATTCACCCCTCCACTTT CASSLGQVNSPLHF
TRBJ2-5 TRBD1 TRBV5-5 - TGTGCCAGCAGCACCCGTCCGACAGGGTACAAAGAGACCCAGTACTTC CASSTRPTGYKETQYF
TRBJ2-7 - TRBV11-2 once TGTGCCAGCAGCGTCACCGGGACAAAACTTTACGAGCAGTACTTC CASSVTGTKLYEQYF
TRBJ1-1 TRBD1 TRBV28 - TGTGCCAGCAGTTTAGGGGACAGGAGCACTGAAGCTTTCTTT CASSLGDRSTEAFF
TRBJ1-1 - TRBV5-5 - TGTGCCAGCAGGACCCAAGGCCCTGAAGCTTTCTTT CASRTQGPEAFF
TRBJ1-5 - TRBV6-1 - TGTGCCAGCAGCTTAGACAGGTCTAGCAATCAGCCCCAGCATTTT CASSLDRSSNQPQHF